This T cell receptor (beta chain) derives from a study of beta chain features in type 1 diabetes. The overall study: Age and gender were similar between patients and healthy donors, as were cell yields.

Cells sorted by CD45RO/CCR7/CD25/CD127/CD95/CD27 comprised CD4+ naive, central memory, regulatory and stem cell-like memory cells. Trimming removed 5 bases from V and 0 bases from J, with 14 bases in between. This CDR3 is 16 amino acids long. Germline V lookup: CDR1 LNHDA, CDR2 SQIVND (reference sequence). All of the isolated RNA was reverse transcribed, so expressed TCRB transcripts were sequenced. Measured with immunoSEQ multiplex PCR; TCRdb has only the in-frame clones, and not every one. The sample holds about 150,000 clones; 10% are singletons and the top ten take less than 0.5%. Study-level results: Insertions at VDJ junctions were less frequent in type 1 diabetes patients. These patients also deleted more nucleotides at the same junctions. Moderately but significantly shorter TCRB CDR3s were found in Type 1 diabetes patients in all four CD4+ subsets.

Comments on this clone: The antigen is undetermined.

The rearrangement links TRBV19 to TRBJ2-1; possible D gene TRBD2, 6 bases. The sequenced material came from central memory CD4+ T cells from blood. This receptor was obtained from a man in his thirties or forties with type 1 diabetes. CDR3 protein: CASSPKRESSYNEQFF. The CDR3 nucleotides are TGTGCCAGTAGTCCGAAACGGGAGAGCTCCTACAATGAGCAGTTCTTC.